This passage covers 11 T cell receptor beta chains from one sample sequenced in a study of technical replicates of blood from a few donors. Sequencing was performed with immunoSEQ multiplex PCR; in TCRdb, only in-frame clones are kept and a portion is missing. Among 75,000 to 90,000 clones listed, approximately 95% were seen once. Sample: T cells isolated from PBMCs. Receptor source: a human donor in good health.

The CDR3, as DNA: TGTGCCAGCAGTGAAGCCCGGGGGTATCAGCCCCAGCATTTT. This codes for CASSEARGYQPQHF. The J gene is TRBJ1-5, the V gene TRBV2; TRBD1 is a possible D gene (5 bases). V was cut by 0 bases and J by 5 bases, with 8 bases left in between. The germline V gene encodes CDR1 SNHLY and CDR2 FYNNEI. The CDR3 has 14 amino acids.

The V and J genes are TRBV4-3 and TRBJ2-2, with D possibly being TRBD2 (5 bases). Trimming took 7 bases from V and 7 from J, leaving 16 bases between them. The CDR3 length is 14 residues. The germline gives CDR1 LGHNA, CDR2 YSLEER. CDR3: CASTPSGKYGELFF. The CDR3, as DNA: TGCGCCAGCACACCGTCGGGGAAGTACGGGGAGCTGTTTTTT.

The rearrangement links TRBV30 to TRBJ2-7, with 9 positions matching TRBD1. The CDR3 runs 12 residues. Germline V lookup: CDR1 GTSNPN, CDR2 SVGIG (reference sequence). The CDR3 is CAGSGTGFEQYF. In DNA, the CDR3 is TGTGCGGGATCCGGGACAGGGTTCGAGCAGTACTTC.

This clone has only one observation. CDR3 residues: CASSSPGQQAPYGYTF. In nucleotides, the CDR3 is TGTGCCAGCAGCTCCCCGGGACAGCAAGCTCCCTATGGCTACACCTTC. The chain couples TRBV5-6 to TRBJ1-2; 7 bases map to TRBD1. This CDR3 contains 16 residues. V was clipped by 3 bases and J by 4 bases; unmatched bases: 12. Germline assignment: CDR1 SGHDT and CDR2 YYEEEE.

This chain joins TRBV4-3 and TRBJ2-1; D is ambiguous. The CDR3 is 14 residues long. Germline V gives CDR1 LGHNA, CDR2 YSLEER. The V end lost 0 bases, the J end lost 7 bases, and 10 bases lay between the germline ends. The CDR3 sequence: CASSQDPLDNEQFF. The DNA of the CDR3 is TGCGCCAGCAGCCAAGACCCCCTAGATAATGAGCAGTTCTTC.

The chain couples TRBV4-1 to TRBJ2-7; 10 bases align to TRBD2. CDR3 length: 15 amino acids. Germline assignment: CDR1 MGHRA and CDR2 YSYEKL. J lost 2 bases, V lost 4 bases, and 5 bases had no gene match. CDR3 sequence: CASSLALAGAYEQYF. For the CDR3, the DNA is TGCGCCAGCAGCCTTGCCCTAGCGGGGGCCTACGAGCAGTACTTC.

The chain is built from TRBV29-1 and TRBJ2-7, with 7 nucleotides matching TRBD2. The V gene end was trimmed by 5 bases and the J gene end by 3 bases; junction bases not matched to a gene: 7. Germline CDR1 SQVTM, CDR2 ANQGSEA. The CDR3 is 13 residues long. CDR3 sequence reads: CSVSASGDYEQYF. The DNA of the CDR3 is TGCAGCGTTTCCGCTAGCGGAGACTACGAGCAGTACTTC.

The chain uses TRBV29-1 and TRBJ2-7; possible D gene TRBD1, 5 bases. This CDR3 comprises 11 residues. V lost 3 bases, J lost 7 bases, and 10 bases lay in between. From germline, CDR1 is SQVTM and CDR2 ANQGSEA. CDR3 protein: CSVEEQVEQYF. The CDR3 DNA follows: TGCAGCGTTGAGGAACAGGTTGAGCAGTACTTC.

This chain uses TRBV9 with TRBJ2-7; D not resolved. Germline V CDR1 and CDR2: SGDLS, YYNGEE. The germline V and J ends were trimmed by 0 bases and 4 bases, with 11 bases remaining between them. The CDR3 covers 14 residues. For the CDR3, the DNA is TGTGCCAGCAGCGTAGCCTCTGCAGGTTACGAGCAGTACTTC. It translates to CASSVASAGYEQYF.

This chain uses TRBV9 with TRBJ1-2; D is uncertain. The CDR3 has 13 amino acids. The germline V and J ends were trimmed by 4 bases and 8 bases, with 15 bases remaining between them. Germline CDR1 is SGDLS and CDR2 is YYNGEE. The CDR3 reads CASSQRPTDGYTF. In DNA form, the CDR3 reads TGTGCCAGCAGCCAGCGTCCTACCGACGGCTACACCTTC.

The rearrangement uses TRBV7-3 and TRBJ2-7, with D perhaps matching TRBD2 (6 bases). This CDR3 has 13 amino acids. V was trimmed by 3 bases and J by 3 bases, leaving 9 bases between them. CDR1 and CDR2 from the germline V gene are SGHTA and FQGTGA. CDR3: CASSLGLHYEQYF. Written as DNA, the CDR3 is TGTGCCAGCAGCTTGGGACTTCACTACGAGCAGTACTTC.